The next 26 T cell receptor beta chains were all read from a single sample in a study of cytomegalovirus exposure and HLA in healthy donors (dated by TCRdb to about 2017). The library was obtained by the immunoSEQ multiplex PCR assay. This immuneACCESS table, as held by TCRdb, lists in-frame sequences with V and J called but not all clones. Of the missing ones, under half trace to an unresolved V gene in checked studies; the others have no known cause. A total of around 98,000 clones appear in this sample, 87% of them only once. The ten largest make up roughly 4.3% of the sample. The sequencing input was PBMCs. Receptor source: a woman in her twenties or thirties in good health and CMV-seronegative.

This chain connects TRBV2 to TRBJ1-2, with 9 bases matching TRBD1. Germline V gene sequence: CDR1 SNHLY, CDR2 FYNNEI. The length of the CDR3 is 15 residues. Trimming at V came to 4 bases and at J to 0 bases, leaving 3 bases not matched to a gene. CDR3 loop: CASSGTGEANYGYTF. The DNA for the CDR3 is TGTGCCAGCAGTGGGACAGGGGAAGCTAACTATGGCTACACCTTC.

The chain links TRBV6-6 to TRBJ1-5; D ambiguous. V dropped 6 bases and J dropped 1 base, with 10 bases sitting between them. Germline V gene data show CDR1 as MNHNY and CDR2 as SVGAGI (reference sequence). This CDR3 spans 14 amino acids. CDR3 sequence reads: CASRREGSNQPQHF. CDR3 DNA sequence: TGTGCCAGCAGGCGGGAGGGAAGCAATCAGCCCCAGCATTTT.

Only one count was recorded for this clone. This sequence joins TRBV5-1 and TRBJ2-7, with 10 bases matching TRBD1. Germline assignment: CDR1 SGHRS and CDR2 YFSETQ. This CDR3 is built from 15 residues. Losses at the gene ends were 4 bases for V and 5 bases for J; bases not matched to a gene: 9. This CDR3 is CASSIFGQGVDEQYF. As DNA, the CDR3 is TGCGCCAGCAGCATTTTCGGACAGGGGGTTGACGAGCAGTACTTC.

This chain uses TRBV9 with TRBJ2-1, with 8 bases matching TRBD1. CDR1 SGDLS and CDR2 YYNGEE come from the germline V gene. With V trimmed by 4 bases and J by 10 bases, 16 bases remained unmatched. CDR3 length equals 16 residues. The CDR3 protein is CASSPYSGQVPKEQFF. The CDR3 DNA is TGTGCCAGCAGCCCGTATTCGGGACAGGTCCCTAAGGAGCAGTTCTTC.

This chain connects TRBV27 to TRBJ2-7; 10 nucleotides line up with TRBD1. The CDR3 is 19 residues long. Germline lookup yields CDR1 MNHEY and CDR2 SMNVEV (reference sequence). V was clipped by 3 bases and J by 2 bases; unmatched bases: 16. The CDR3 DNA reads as TGTGCCAGCAGTTTTTCCCGCTGGGGGACAGGGGCAGGGACCTACGAGCAGTACTTC. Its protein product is CASSFSRWGTGAGTYEQYF.

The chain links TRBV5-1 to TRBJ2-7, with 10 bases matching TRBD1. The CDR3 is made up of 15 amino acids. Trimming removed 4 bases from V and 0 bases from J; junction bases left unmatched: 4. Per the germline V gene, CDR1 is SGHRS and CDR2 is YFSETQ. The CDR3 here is CASSRGQGSSYEQYF. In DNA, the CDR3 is TGCGCCAGCAGCAGGGGACAGGGGAGCTCCTACGAGCAGTACTTC. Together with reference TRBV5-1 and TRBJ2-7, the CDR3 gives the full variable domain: KAGVTQTPRYLIKTRGQQVTLSCSPISGHRSVSWYQQTPGQGLQFLFEYFSETQRNKGNFPGRFSGRQFSNSRSEMNVSTLELGDSALYLCASSRGQGSSYEQYFGPGTRLTVT.

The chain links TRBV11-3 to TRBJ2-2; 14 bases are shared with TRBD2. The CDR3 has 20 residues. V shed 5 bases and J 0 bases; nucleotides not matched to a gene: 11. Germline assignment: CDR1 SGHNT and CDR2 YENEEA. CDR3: CASSRSWTSGGTTNTGELFF. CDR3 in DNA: TGTGCCAGCAGCCGCTCATGGACTAGCGGGGGGACAACGAACACCGGGGAGCTGTTTTTT.

CDR3 in amino acids: CASSFGTSWEGDTQYF. The CDR3 DNA is TGTGCCAGCAGTTTCGGGACTAGTTGGGAGGGGGATACGCAGTATTTT. V gene TRBV2 combines with J gene TRBJ2-3, with 8 bases matching TRBD2. This CDR3 region has 16 residues. Germline CDR1 SNHLY, CDR2 FYNNEI. Germline trimming cut 5 bases from V and 6 bases from J; bases unmatched to any gene: 13. Filled out from reference TRBV2 and TRBJ2-3, the complete variable domain reads EPEVTQTPSHQVTQMGQEVILRCVPISNHLYFYWYRQILGQKVEFLVSFYNNEISEKSEIFDDQFSVERPDGSNFTLKIRSTKLEDSAMYFCASSFGTSWEGDTQYFGPGTRLTVL.

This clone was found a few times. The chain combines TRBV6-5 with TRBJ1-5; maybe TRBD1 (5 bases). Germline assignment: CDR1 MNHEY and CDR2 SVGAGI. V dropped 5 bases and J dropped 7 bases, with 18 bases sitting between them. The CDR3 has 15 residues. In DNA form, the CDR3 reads TGTGCCAGCAGTCAGGGACTGACGGGGGAGCAGCCCCAGCATTTT. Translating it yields CASSQGLTGEQPQHF.

The CDR3 sequence: CASSVPVAYEQYF. DNA of the CDR3: TGTGCCAGCAGTGTCCCGGTTGCCTACGAGCAGTACTTC. This sequence joins TRBV6-1 and TRBJ2-7; D call uncertain. Trimming left V 4 bases short and J 2 bases short, with 9 bases between. Germline lookup yields CDR1 MNHNS and CDR2 SASEGT. The CDR3 runs to 13 residues.

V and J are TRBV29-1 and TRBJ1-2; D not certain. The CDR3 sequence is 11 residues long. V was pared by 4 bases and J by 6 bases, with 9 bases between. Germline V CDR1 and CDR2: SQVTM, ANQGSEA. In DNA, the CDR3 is TGCAGCGTTGGTCGAGTGGATGGCTACACCTTC. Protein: CSVGRVDGYTF.

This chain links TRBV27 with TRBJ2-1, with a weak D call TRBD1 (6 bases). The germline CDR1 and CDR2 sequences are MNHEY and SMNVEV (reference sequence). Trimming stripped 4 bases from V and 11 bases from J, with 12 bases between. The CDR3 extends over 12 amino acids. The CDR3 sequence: CASSWLTGKQFF. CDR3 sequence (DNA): TGTGCCAGCAGTTGGCTCACAGGGAAGCAGTTCTTC.

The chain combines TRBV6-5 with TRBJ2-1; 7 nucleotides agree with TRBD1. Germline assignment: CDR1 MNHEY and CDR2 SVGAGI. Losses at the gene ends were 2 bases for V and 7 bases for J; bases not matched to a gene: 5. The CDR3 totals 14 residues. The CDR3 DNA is TGTGCCAGCAGTTACCGGGACAGAGGGAATGAGCAGTTCTTC. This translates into CASSYRDRGNEQFF.

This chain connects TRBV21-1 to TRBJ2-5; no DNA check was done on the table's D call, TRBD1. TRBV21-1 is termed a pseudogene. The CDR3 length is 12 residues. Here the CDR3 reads CAIYRVLETQYF. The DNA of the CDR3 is TGTGCCATCTACAGGGTGCTAGAGACCCAGTACTTC.

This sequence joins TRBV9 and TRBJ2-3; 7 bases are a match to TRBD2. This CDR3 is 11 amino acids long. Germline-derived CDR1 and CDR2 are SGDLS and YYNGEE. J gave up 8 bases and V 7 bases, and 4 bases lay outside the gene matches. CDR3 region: CASSRESTQYF. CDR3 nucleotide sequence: TGTGCCAGCTCGCGGGAGAGTACGCAGTATTTT.

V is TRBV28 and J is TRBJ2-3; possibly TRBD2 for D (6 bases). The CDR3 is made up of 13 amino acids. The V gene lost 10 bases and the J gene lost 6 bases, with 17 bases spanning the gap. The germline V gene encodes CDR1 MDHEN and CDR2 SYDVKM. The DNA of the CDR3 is TGTGCCACTCAATCCCTTGGGGGGGATACGCAGTATTTT. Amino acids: CATQSLGGDTQYF.

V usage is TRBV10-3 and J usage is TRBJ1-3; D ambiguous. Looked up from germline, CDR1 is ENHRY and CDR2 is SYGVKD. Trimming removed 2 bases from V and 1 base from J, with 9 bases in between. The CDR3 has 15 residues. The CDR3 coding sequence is TGTGCCATCAGTGAGGGGAGGTTATCTGGAAACACCATATATTTT. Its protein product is CAISEGRLSGNTIYF.

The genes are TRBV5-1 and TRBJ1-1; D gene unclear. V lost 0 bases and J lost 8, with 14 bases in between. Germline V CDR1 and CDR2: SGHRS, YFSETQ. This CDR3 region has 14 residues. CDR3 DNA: TGCGCCAGCAGCTTGGCTCCCCCCCTGTTGGAAGCTTTCTTT. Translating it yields CASSLAPPLLEAFF.

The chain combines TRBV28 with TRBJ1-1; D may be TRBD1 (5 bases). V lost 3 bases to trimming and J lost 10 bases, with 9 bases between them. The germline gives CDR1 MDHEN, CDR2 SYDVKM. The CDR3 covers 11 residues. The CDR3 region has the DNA TGTGCCAGCAGTTTGCAGGGTTTAGCTTTCTTT. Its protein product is CASSLQGLAFF.

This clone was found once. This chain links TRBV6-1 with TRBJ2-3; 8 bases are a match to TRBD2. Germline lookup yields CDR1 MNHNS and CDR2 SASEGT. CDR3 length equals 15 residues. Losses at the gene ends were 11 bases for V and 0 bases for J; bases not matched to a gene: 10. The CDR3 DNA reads TGTGCCGCGTCGGCGGGCGGGGGGAGCACAGATACGCAGTATTTT. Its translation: CAASAGGGSTDTQYF.

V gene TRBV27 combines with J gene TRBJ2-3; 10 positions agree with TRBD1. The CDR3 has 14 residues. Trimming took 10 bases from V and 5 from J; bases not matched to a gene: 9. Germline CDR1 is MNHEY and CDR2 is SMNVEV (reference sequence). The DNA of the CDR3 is TGTGCCACCGGGGACAGGGGATTTTTAGATACGCAGTATTTT. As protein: CATGDRGFLDTQYF.

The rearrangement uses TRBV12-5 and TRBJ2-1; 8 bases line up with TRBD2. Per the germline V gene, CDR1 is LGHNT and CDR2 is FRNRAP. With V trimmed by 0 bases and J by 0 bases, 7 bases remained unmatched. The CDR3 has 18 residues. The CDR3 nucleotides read TGTGCTAGTGGTTTGGTACTTAGCGGGGCGAACTCCTACAATGAGCAGTTCTTC. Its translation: CASGLVLSGANSYNEQFF. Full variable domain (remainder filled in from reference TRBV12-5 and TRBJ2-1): DARVTQTPRHKVTEMGQEVTMRCQPILGHNTVFWYRQTMMQGLELLAYFRNRAPLDDSGMPKDRFSAEMPDATLATLKIQPSEPRDSAVYFCASGLVLSGANSYNEQFFGPGTRLTVL.

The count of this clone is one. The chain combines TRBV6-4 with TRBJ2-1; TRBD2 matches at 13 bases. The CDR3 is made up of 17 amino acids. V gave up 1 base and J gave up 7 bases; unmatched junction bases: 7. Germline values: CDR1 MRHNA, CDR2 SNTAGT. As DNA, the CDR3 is TGTGCCAGCAGTGACTTTCGGACTAGCGGGAGTTTGAATGAGCAGTTCTTC. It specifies CASSDFRTSGSLNEQFF.

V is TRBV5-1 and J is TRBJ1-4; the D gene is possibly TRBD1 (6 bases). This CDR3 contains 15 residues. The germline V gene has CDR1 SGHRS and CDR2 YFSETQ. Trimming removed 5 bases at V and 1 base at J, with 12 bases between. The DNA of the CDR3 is TGCGCCAGCAGTGAGGGGGTGATAACTAATGAAAAACTGTTTTTT. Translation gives CASSEGVITNEKLFF.

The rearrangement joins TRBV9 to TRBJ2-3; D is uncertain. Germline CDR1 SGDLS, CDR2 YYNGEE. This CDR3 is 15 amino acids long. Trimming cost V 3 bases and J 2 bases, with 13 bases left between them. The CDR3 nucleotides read TGTGCCAGCAGCGCAGCCTCTAGAACCACAGATACGCAGTATTTT. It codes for CASSAASRTTDTQYF.

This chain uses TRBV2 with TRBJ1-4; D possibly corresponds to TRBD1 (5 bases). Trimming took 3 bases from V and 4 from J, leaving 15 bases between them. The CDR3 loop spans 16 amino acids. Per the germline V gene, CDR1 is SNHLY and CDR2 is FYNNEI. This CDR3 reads CASSDWGGVINEKLFF. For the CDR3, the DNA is TGTGCCAGCAGTGATTGGGGAGGGGTTATTAATGAAAAACTGTTTTTT.